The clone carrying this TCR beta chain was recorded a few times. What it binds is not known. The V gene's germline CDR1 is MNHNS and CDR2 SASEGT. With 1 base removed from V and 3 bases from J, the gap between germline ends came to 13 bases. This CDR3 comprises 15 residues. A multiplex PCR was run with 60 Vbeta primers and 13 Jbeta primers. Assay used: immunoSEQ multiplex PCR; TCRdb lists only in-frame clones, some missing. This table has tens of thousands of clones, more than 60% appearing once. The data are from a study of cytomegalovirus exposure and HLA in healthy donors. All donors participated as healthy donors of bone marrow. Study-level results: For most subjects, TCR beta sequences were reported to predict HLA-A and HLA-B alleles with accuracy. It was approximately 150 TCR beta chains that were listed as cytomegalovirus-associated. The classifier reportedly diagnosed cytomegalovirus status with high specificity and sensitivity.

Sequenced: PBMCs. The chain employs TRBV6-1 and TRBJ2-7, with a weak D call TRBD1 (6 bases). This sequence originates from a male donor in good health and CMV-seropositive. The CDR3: CASSEGQGNFYEQYF. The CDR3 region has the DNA TGTGCCAGCAGTGAAGGTCAGGGGAACTTCTACGAGCAGTACTTC.